The next 15 T cell receptor beta chains were all read from a single sample in a study of OX40 agonist ivuxolimab in advanced cancers. TCRdb keeps only in-frame clones here, not all; method: immunoSEQ multiplex PCR. The table has some 98,000 clones, 85% to 95% seen once. This sample comprised CD4+ or CD8+ T cells sorted from blood, obtained in a trial of the OX40 agonist ivuxolimab. Receptors originate from an adult with an advanced solid tumor such as melanoma, head and neck, liver or kidney cancer.

This rearrangement joins TRBV11-2 to TRBJ1-5; D not resolved. CDR1 is SGHAT, CDR2 FQNNGV, per germline. Trimming stripped 2 bases from V and 3 bases from J, with 8 bases between. The CDR3 spans 14 residues. The CDR3 DNA sequence: TGTGCCAGCAGCTTATCGGGGAACAATCAGCCCCAGCATTTT. Protein: CASSLSGNNQPQHF.

This chain links TRBV10-1 with TRBJ2-3; 9 nucleotides align to TRBD1. From germline, CDR1 is WNHNN and CDR2 SYGVQD (reference sequence). V lost 10 bases to trimming and J lost 2 bases; unmatched junction nucleotides: 4. The CDR3 loop spans 13 amino acids. CDR3 coding DNA: TGCGCCACAGGGACAGGGAACACAGATACGCAGTATTTT. Translation: CATGTGNTDTQYF.

The chain employs TRBV5-5 and TRBJ1-3; D remains unclear. The CDR3 is 15 amino acids. Trimming removed 6 bases from V and 2 bases from J, with 15 bases in between. Germline lookup yields CDR1 SGHKS and CDR2 YYEKEE (reference sequence). CDR3 nucleotides: TGTGCCAGCAACCCTGTAGGAGGACCTGGAAACACCATATATTTT. Its protein is CASNPVGGPGNTIYF.

The chain combines TRBV28 with TRBJ1-1, with D perhaps TRBD1 (6 bases). CDR1 MDHEN and CDR2 SYDVKM come from the germline V gene. The V gene lost 3 bases and the J gene lost 4 bases, with 15 bases spanning the gap. This CDR3 has 15 amino acids. This chain's CDR3 is CASSLSQGAGTEAFF. The CDR3 nucleotides are TGTGCCAGCAGTTTGTCACAGGGAGCGGGCACTGAAGCTTTCTTT.

V is TRBV4-2 and J is TRBJ2-3; D remains ambiguous. Germline CDR1 and CDR2: LGHNA and YNFKEQ. The length of the CDR3 is 15 residues. Trimming pared 0 bases from V and 2 bases from J, leaving 9 bases between. The CDR3 sequence is CASSQDLQFTDTQYF. As DNA, the CDR3 is TGTGCCAGCAGCCAAGATCTTCAGTTCACAGATACGCAGTATTTT.

This chain connects TRBV5-1 to TRBJ2-3; 7 nucleotides agree with TRBD2. This CDR3 has 16 amino acids. CDR1 is SGHRS, CDR2 YFSETQ, per germline. Trimming took 0 bases from V and 0 from J; bases not matched to a gene: 4. The chain's CDR3 is CASSLVIAGSTDTQYF. In DNA form, the CDR3 reads TGCGCCAGCAGCTTGGTGATAGCGGGTAGCACAGATACGCAGTATTTT. The full variable domain, rest sourced from reference TRBV5-1 and TRBJ2-3, is KAGVTQTPRYLIKTRGQQVTLSCSPISGHRSVSWYQQTPGQGLQFLFEYFSETQRNKGNFPGRFSGRQFSNSRSEMNVSTLELGDSALYLCASSLVIAGSTDTQYFGPGTRLTVL.

The chain recombines TRBV5-1 with TRBJ1-2; D is unclear. This CDR3 spans 14 amino acids. Trimming removed 0 bases at V and 4 bases at J, with 10 bases between. Germline loops: CDR1 SGHRS, CDR2 YFSETQ. CDR3 sequence (DNA): TGCGCCAGCAGCTTGGAAGGACGGATCTATGGCTACACCTTC. This gives the protein CASSLEGRIYGYTF.

The chain uses TRBV28 and TRBJ2-6; D tentatively reads TRBD1 or TRBD2 (6 bases each). Per the germline V gene, CDR1 is MDHEN and CDR2 is SYDVKM. Trimming left V 6 bases short and J 1 base short, with 16 bases between. The CDR3 totals 17 residues. CDR3 sequence (DNA): TGTGCCAGCAGCCGACCGGGGGCGTTTTCTGGGGCCAACGTCCTGACTTTC. Translated: CASSRPGAFSGANVLTF. Using reference TRBV28 and TRBJ2-6 for the parts outside the CDR3, the full variable domain is DVKVTQSSRYLVKRTGEKVFLECVQDMDHENMFWYRQDPGLGLRLIYFSYDVKMKEKGDIPEGYSVSREKKERFSLILESASTNQTSMYLCASSRPGAFSGANVLTFGAGSRLTVL.

The chain recombines TRBV7-8 with TRBJ1-2, with 10 nucleotides matching TRBD1. The germline gives CDR1 SGHVS, CDR2 FQNEAQ. V lost 4 bases to trimming and J lost 14 bases; unmatched junction nucleotides: 10. CDR3 length: 13 residues. The CDR3 here is CASSSRDRGLRTF. CDR3 sequence (DNA): TGTGCCAGCAGCTCTCGGGACAGGGGTCTCCGGACCTTC.

The chain links TRBV30 to TRBJ2-1, with D maybe TRBD2 (5 bases). The CDR3 runs to 16 residues. In germline, CDR1 is GTSNPN, CDR2 SVGIG (reference sequence). V was clipped by 2 bases and J by 0 bases, with 14 bases between them. CDR3 residues: CAWSPWSGSSYNEQFF. In DNA form, the CDR3 reads TGTGCCTGGAGTCCTTGGTCTGGGAGCTCCTACAATGAGCAGTTCTTC.

This clone was recorded once. The genes are TRBV12-1 and TRBJ2-1; the table assigns TRBD2, which was not confirmed against the DNA. TRBV12-1 is an annotated pseudogene. This CDR3 spans 15 amino acids. CDR3 sequence reads: CASSFRDFSYNEQFF. DNA for the CDR3: TGTGCCAGCAGCTTTCGGGACTTCTCCTACAATGAGCAGTTCTTC.

CDR3 nucleotides: TGCGCCAGCAGCCAGAGTAGGGAAGGGGAGCTGTTTTTT. Translating gives CASSQSREGELFF. The chain carries TRBV5-1 and TRBJ2-2; D remains unclear. The CDR3 contains 13 residues. Trimming left V 4 bases short and J 8 bases short, with 12 bases between. CDR1 SGHRS and CDR2 YFSETQ come from the germline V gene.

This chain uses TRBV14 with TRBJ1-1; D gene unclear. CDR1 and CDR2 (germline): SGHDN, FVKESK. V lost 4 bases, J lost 3 bases, and 15 bases lay in between. The CDR3 is 15 residues long. For the CDR3, the DNA is TGTGCCAGCAGCCTCCTGGGCTTTGGGGACACTGAAGCTTTCTTT. It yields the protein CASSLLGFGDTEAFF. Drawing the rest from reference TRBV14 and TRBJ1-1, the complete variable domain is EAGVTQFPSHSVIEKGQTVTLRCDPISGHDNLYWYRRVMGKEIKFLLHFVKESKQDESGMPNNRFLAERTGGTYSTLKVQPAELEDSGVYFCASSLLGFGDTEAFFGQGTRLTVV.

The rearrangement uses TRBV6-5 and TRBJ2-3; no definite D call. The V and J ends lost 3 bases and 6 bases respectively, with 7 bases between them. Per the germline V gene, CDR1 is MNHEY and CDR2 is SVGAGI. The CDR3 has 12 amino acids. In DNA, the CDR3 is TGTGCCAGCAGTTATAGTTGGGATACGCAGTATTTT. As protein: CASSYSWDTQYF.

V gene TRBV21-1 combines with J gene TRBJ1-2. TRBV21-1 is assigned pseudogene status. This CDR3 comprises 11 residues. The DNA of the CDR3 is TGTGCCAGCAGCCCGAGTAAGGGCTACACCTTC. Encoded protein: CASSPSKGYTF.